This T cell receptor (beta chain) comes out of a study of blood T cell repertoires in COVID-19. Across the study: From T cells, B-cell-depleted T cells, or PBMCs came the material, which was cDNA or gDNA.

Authors' data handling: Reference gene primer amplification gave nucleated cell count estimates. Profiling relied on immunoSEQ multiplex PCR, and the TCRdb table lists in-frame clones only, not all of them. That table supplies the V and J calls and clone size; D and trimming were determined from the DNA. The table shows more than 200,000 clones, with under 90% occurring only once. The CDR3 totals 14 residues. Looked up from germline, CDR1 is MDHEN and CDR2 is SYDVKM. Trimming removed 4 bases from V and 3 bases from J; junction bases left unmatched: 3. The Seattle site enrolled patients during active infection and followed them longitudinally.

V is TRBV28 and J is TRBJ2-7; 10 bases agree with TRBD1. The source of this sequence is a woman of 80 years or more with COVID-19, enrolled during active disease. The material sequenced was peripheral blood. The CDR3 spells CASSSGQGYYEQYF. The CDR3 DNA follows: TGTGCCAGCAGTTCGGGACAGGGGTACTACGAGCAGTACTTC.